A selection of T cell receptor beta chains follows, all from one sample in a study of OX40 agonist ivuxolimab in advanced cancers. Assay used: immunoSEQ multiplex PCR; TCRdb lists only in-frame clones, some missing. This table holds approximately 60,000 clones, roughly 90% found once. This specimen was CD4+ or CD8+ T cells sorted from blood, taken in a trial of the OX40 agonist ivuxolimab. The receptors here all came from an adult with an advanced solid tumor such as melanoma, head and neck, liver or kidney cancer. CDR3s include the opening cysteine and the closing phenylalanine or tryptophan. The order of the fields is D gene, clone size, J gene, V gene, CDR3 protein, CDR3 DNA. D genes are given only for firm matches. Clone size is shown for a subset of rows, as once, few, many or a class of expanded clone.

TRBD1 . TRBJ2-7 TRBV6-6 CASSYSVGGGYEQYF TGTGCCAGCAGTTACTCGGTAGGGGGCGGCTACGAGCAGTACTTC
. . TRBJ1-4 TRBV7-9 CASSLEQGEKLFF TGTGCCAGCAGCTTGGAGCAGGGTGAAAAACTGTTTTTT
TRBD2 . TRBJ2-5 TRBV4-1 CASSQAGGQETQYF TGCGCCAGCAGCCAAGCGGGGGGTCAAGAGACCCAGTACTTC
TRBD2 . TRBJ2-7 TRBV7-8 CASSLAQSSVAGRYEQYF TGTGCCAGCAGCTTAGCGCAGTCATCGGTAGCGGGAAGGTACGAGCAGTACTTC
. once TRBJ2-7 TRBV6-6 CASSYATGINEQYF TGTGCCAGCAGTTACGCCACGGGGATCAACGAGCAGTACTTC
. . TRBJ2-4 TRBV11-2 CATRSGAKNIQYF TGTGCCACCCGGAGCGGGGCCAAAAACATTCAGTACTTC
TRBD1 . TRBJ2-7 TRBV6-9 CASSRPGQGSYEQYF TGTGCCAGCAGTAGACCGGGACAGGGTTCCTACGAGCAGTACTTC
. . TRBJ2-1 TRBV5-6 CASTLRGRVGEQFF TGTGCCAGCACCTTGAGGGGCAGGGTCGGTGAGCAGTTCTTC
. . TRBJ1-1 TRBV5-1 CASSSGTANTEAFF TGCGCCAGCAGCAGCGGGACGGCGAACACTGAAGCTTTCTTT
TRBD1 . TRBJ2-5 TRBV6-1 CASNRQGAQETQYF TGTGCCAGCAATCGACAGGGGGCCCAAGAGACCCAGTACTTC
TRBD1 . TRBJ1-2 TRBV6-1 CASNEGGQGGVSYGYTF TGTGCCAGCAATGAAGGAGGACAGGGGGGAGTAAGCTATGGCTACACCTTC
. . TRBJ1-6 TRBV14 CASSLTAPSSYNSPLHF TGTGCCAGCAGCCTGACGGCTCCTAGCTCCTATAATTCACCCCTCCACTTT
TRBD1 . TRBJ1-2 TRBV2 CASSRRGRGGDGYTF TGTGCCAGCAGTCGAAGGGGCAGGGGGGGTGATGGCTACACCTTC
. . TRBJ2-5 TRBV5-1 CASSSFPEETQYF TGCGCCAGCAGCTCCTTCCCGGAAGAGACCCAGTACTTC
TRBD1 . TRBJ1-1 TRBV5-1 CASRSGTANTEAFF TGCGCCAGCAGGTCAGGGACAGCGAACACTGAAGCTTTCTTT
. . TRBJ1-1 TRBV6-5 CASSEQTDTEAFF TGTGCCAGCAGTGAGCAGACTGACACTGAAGCTTTCTTT
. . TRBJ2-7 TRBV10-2 CASSESIYPNPYEQYF TGCGCCAGCAGTGAGTCAATCTACCCGAACCCTTACGAGCAGTACTTC